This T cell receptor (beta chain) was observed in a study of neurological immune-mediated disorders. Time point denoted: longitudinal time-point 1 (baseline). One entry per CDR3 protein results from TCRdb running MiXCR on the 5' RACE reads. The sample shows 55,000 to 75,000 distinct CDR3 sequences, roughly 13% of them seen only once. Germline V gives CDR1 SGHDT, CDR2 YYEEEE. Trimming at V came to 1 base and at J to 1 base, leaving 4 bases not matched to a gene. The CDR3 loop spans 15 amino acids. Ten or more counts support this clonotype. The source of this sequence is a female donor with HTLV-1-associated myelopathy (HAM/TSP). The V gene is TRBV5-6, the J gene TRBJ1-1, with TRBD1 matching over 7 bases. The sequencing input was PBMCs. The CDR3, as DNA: TGTGCCAGCAGCTTGTTTGACAGGGAGAACACTGAAGCTTTCTTT. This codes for CASSLFDRENTEAFF.